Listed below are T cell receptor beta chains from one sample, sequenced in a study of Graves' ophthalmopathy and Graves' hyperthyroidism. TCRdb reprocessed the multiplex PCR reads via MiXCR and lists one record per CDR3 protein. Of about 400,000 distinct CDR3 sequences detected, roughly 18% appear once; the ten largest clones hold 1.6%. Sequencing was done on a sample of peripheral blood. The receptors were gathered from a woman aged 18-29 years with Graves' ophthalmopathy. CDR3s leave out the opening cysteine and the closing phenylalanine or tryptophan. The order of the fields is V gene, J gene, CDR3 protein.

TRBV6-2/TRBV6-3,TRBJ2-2,ASSEGLRGPGELF
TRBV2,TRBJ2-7,ASSESPMRRDSYEQY
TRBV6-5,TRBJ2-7,ASSYVDGVEQY
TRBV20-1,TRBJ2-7,SANPGTASYEQY
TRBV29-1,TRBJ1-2,SASAKKDYGYT
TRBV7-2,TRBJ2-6,ASSPTSTSGVSGANVLT
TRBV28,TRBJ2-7,ASIYRGEGEQY
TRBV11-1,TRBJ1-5,ASSPGQGGYNQPQH
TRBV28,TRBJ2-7,ASSSHRQGRGPYEQY
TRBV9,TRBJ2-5,ASSGRDSRETQY
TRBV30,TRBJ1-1,AWNTGMNTEAF
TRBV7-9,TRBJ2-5,ASSLGGTREETQY
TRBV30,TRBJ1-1,AWILGGTEAF
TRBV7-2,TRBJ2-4,ASSPSWGELAKNIQY
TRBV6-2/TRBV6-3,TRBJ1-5,ASSFPGQGEQPQH
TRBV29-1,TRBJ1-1,SVEWTSSAF
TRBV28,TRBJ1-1,ASSSLLPVTEAF
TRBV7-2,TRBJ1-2,ASSLDLDGYT
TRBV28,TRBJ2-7,ASSFRTGYYEQY
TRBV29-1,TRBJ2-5,SGKGNLQETQY
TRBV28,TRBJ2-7,ASSGRTEYEQY
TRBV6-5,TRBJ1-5,ASSPGKGGHQPQH
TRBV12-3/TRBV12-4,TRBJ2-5,ASSHHLPDRRETQY
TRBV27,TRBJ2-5,ASSFGTSGRETQY
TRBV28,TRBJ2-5,ASLEGPQETQY
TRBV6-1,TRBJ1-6,ASSPEVYNSPLH
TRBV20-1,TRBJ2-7,SAPSRTGRREQY
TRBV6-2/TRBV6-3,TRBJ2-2,ASINRGHFTGELF
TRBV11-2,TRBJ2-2,ASSSHGGRADGELF
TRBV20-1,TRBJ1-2,SARDGERGYT
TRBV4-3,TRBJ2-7,ASSLSTGFRHEQY
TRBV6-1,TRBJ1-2,ASSEGGWGYGYT
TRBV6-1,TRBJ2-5,AIADSQETQY
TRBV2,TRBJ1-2,ASSPPLVGYT
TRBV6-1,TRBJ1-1,ASQASEAF
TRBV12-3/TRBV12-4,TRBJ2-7,ASSLLLAEQY
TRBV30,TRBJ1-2,AWNGGDGYT
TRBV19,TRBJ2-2,ASSMRHYTGELF
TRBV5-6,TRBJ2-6,ASSLEGRISGANVLT
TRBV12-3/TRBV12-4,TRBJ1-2,ASRGVVGYGYT
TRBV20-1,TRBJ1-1,SAKEGTGGPEAF
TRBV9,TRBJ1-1,ANSLGLNTEAF
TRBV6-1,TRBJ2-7,ASSEIRGHPTRISYGEQY
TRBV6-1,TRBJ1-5,ASKIGGNQPQH
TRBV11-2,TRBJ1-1,ASSPQLTAF
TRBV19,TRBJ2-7,ASSPSGSLPYEQY
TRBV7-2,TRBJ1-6,ASSPGGRDNSPLH
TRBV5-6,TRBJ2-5,ASSLDGVKETQY
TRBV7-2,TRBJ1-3,ASSQTGGSTIY
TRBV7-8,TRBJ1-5,ASSPQDASNQPQH